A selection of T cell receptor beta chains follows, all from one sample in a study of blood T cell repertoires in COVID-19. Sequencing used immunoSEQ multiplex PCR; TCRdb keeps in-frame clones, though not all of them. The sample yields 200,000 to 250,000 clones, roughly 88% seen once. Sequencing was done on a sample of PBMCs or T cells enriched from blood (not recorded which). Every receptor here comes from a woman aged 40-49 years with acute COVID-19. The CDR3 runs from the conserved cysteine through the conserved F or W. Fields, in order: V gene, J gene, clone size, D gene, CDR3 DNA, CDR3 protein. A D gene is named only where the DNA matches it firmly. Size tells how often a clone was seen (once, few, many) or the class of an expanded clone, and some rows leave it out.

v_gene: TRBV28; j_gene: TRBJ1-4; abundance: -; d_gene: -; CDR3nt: TGTGCCAGCACCACAGGGAATGAAAAACTGTTTTTT; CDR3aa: CASTTGNEKLFF
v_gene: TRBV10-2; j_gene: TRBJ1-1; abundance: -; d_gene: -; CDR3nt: TGCGCCAGCAGTGAAGTGGGGGGGCACACTGAAGCTTTCTTT; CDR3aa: CASSEVGGHTEAFF
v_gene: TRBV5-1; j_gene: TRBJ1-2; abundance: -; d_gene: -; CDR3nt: TGCGCCAGCAGCTTGGCCCTTAACTATGGCTACACCTTC; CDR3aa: CASSLALNYGYTF
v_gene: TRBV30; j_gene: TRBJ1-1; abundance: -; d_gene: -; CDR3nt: TGTGCCTGGAGTGTACCAGGCAGGGGAGTGATGAACACTGAAGCTTTCTTT; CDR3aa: CAWSVPGRGVMNTEAFF
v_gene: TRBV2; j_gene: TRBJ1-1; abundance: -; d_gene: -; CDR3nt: TGTGCCAGCAGTGCGACAGGAATGAACACTGAAGCTTTCTTT; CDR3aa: CASSATGMNTEAFF
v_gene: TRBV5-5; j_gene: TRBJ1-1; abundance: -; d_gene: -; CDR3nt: TGTGCCAGCAGCTTTTTACAGGGTTTCATCACTGAAGCTTTCTTT; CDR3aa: CASSFLQGFITEAFF
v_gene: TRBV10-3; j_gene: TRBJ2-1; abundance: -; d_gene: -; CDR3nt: TGTGCCATCAGGGAGGACCCGACGGGTGAGCAGTTCTTC; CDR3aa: CAIREDPTGEQFF
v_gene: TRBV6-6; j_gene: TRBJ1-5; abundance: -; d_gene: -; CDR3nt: TGTGCCAGCCATATGAGCGAGGGCAATCAGCCCCAGCATTTT; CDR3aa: CASHMSEGNQPQHF
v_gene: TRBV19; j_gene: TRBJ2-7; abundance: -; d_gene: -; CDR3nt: TGTGCCAGTAGTATGCCCGGGAAGGTGCAAGAGCAGTACTTC; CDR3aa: CASSMPGKVQEQYF
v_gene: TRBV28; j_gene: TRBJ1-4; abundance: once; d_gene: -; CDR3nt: TGTGCCAGCAGTTTTTGGAGGGCCCGGGAGACTAATGAAAAACTGTTTTTT; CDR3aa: CASSFWRARETNEKLFF
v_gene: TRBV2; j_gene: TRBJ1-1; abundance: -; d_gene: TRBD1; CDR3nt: TGTGCCAGGACAGGGGGCACTGAAGCTTTCTTT; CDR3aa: CARTGGTEAFF
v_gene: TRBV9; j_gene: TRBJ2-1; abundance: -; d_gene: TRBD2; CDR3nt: TGTGCCAGCAGCGTAGTGGCTAGCGGGGGGGCAGATGAGCAGTTCTTC; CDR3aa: CASSVVASGGADEQFF
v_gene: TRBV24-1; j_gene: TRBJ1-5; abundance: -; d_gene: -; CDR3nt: TGTGCCACCAGTGATTTGGGAGACAGTAATCAGCCCCAGCATTTT; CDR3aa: CATSDLGDSNQPQHF
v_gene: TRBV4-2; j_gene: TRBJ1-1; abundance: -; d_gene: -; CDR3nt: TGTGCCAGCACCCCTTCCCTCGTATTGAACACTGAAGCTTTCTTT; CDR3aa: CASTPSLVLNTEAFF
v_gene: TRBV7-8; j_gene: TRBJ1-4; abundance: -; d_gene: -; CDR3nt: TGTGCCAGCAGCTCGGGACATGTGCCTGAAAAACTGTTTTTT; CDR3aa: CASSSGHVPEKLFF
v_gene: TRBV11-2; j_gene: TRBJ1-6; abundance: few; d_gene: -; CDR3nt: TGTGCCAGCACCTACCGAGCACAGACACAAAATTCACCCCTCCACTTT; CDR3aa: CASTYRAQTQNSPLHF
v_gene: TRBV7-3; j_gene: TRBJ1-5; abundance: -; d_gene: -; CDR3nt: TGTGCCAGCAGTCGGGGTAGCAATCAGCCCCAGCATTTT; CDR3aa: CASSRGSNQPQHF
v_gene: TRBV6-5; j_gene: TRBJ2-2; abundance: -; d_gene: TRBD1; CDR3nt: TGTGCCAGCAGGCCCGACAGGGCTGGCGGGGAGCTGTTTTTT; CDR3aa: CASRPDRAGGELFF
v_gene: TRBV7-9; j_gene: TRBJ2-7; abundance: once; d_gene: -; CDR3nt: TGTGCCAGCAGCTTAAGGGGGAACGAGCAGTACTTC; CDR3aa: CASSLRGNEQYF
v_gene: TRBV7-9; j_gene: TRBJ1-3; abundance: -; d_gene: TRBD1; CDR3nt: TGTGCCAGCAGCCAGACAGGGGTCATTACTGGAAACACCATATATTTT; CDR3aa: CASSQTGVITGNTIYF
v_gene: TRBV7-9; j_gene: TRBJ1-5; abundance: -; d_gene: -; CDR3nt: TGTGCCAGCAGCTTATCCGGGGGTAATCAGCCCCAGCATTTT; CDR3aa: CASSLSGGNQPQHF
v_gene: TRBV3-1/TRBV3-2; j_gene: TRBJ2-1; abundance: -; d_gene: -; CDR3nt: TGTGCCAGCAGCCAAGAAAGGGCAGGGACCTACAATGAGCAGTTCTTC; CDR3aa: CASSQERAGTYNEQFF
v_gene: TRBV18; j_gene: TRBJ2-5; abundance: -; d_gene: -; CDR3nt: TGTGCCAGCTCACCACCGGATAGGCGGGAGACCCAGTACTTC; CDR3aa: CASSPPDRRETQYF
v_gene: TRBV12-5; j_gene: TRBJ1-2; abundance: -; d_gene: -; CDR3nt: TGTGCTAGTGGTTTGGGTCTCACAGGGTTTAACGGCTACACCTTC; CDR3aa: CASGLGLTGFNGYTF
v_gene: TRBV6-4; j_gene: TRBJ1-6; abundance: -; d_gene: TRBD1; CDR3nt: TGTGCCAGCAGTGACGGGACAGGGGGCAATGGACCCCTCCACTTT; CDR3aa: CASSDGTGGNGPLHF
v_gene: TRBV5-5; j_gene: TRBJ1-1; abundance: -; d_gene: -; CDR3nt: TGTGCCAGCAGCTTGCAGGGCACTGTTACTGAAGCTTTCTTT; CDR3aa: CASSLQGTVTEAFF